These 21 T cell receptor beta chains share one sample of origin, sequenced in a study of neurological immune-mediated disorders. Stated time point: longitudinal time-point 2. TCRdb reanalysed the 5' RACE reads using MiXCR and keeps one entry per CDR3 protein. The sample lists about 49,000 distinct CDR3 sequences, around 13% occurring once. Material: PBMCs. The source of these receptors is a male donor with HTLV-1-associated myelopathy (HAM/TSP).

This clonotype showed up many times. CDR3 loop: CASSKGTGTACSYEQYF. As DNA, the CDR3 is TGTGCCAGCAGCAAAGGAACAGGGACGGCATGCTCCTACGAGCAGTACTTC. This chain connects TRBV21-1 to TRBJ2-7; the table gives TRBD1 as D, unverified against the DNA. TRBV21-1 represents a pseudogene. The CDR3 is made up of 17 amino acids.

This rearrangement joins TRBV6-5 to TRBJ2-5; D gene uncertain. The CDR3 runs to 11 residues. In germline, CDR1 is MNHEY, CDR2 SVGAGI. Trimming cost V 5 bases and J 5 bases, with 6 bases left between them. The CDR3, as DNA: TGTGCCAGCAGTAAACTGGAGACCCAGTACTTC. Amino acids: CASSKLETQYF.

At least ten counts were recorded for this clonotype. The gene calls are TRBV6-2 or TRBV6-3 and TRBJ2-2, with a weak D call TRBD1 (6 bases). CDR1 and CDR2 (germline): MNHEY, SVGEGT. This CDR3 comprises 16 residues. V lost 0 bases, J lost 5 bases, and 13 bases lay in between. The CDR3 spells CASSYSLQGGTGELFF. The CDR3 DNA reads as TGTGCCAGCAGTTACTCGTTACAGGGTGGTACCGGGGAGCTGTTTTTT.

This clonotype was observed at least ten times. The chain combines TRBV10-3 with TRBJ1-5, with TRBD1 matching 8 bases. The CDR3 contains 14 residues. Germline CDR1 ENHRY, CDR2 SYGVKD. J was trimmed by 1 base and V by 5 bases; bases with no gene match: 1. CDR3 sequence (DNA): TGTGCCATCAGTCAGGGGGCGAGCAATCAGCCCCAGCATTTT. Its protein is CAISQGASNQPQHF.

This clonotype has a count of ten or more. The rearrangement uses TRBV12-3 or TRBV12-4 and TRBJ1-6; D not certain. This CDR3 is built from 12 residues. V lost 4 bases and J 7 bases, leaving 5 bases between the germline ends. CDR3 sequence reads: CASSYQNSPLHF. In nucleotides, the CDR3 is TGTGCCAGCAGTTATCAGAATTCACCCCTCCACTTT.

This clonotype was picked up a small number of times. The genes are TRBV5-1 and TRBJ2-3, with D possibly matching TRBD2 (6 bases). Trimming stripped 4 bases from V and 3 bases from J, with 15 bases between. CDR3 length: 15 amino acids. The germline gives CDR1 SGHRS, CDR2 YFSETQ. The CDR3 region is CASSQLALGTDTQYF. The CDR3 DNA reads TGCGCCAGCAGCCAGCTAGCGTTGGGGACAGATACGCAGTATTTT.

This clonotype was counted ten times or more. The chain employs TRBV5-1 and TRBJ2-5; tentatively, D is TRBD2 (7 bases). The V gene lost 5 bases and the J gene lost 1 base, with 18 bases spanning the gap. CDR3 length equals 16 residues. CDR1 is SGHRS and CDR2 is YFSETQ in the germline V gene. This CDR3 reads CASSKGGGPTQETQYF. The CDR3 bases are TGCGCCAGCAGTAAAGGGGGGGGCCCAACCCAAGAGACCCAGTACTTC. The variable domain in full, completed from reference TRBV5-1 and TRBJ2-5, reads KAGVTQTPRYLIKTRGQQVTLSCSPISGHRSVSWYQQTPGQGLQFLFEYFSETQRNKGNFPGRFSGRQFSNSRSEMNVSTLELGDSALYLCASSKGGGPTQETQYFGPGTRLLVL.

In this sample, this clonotype turned up many times. V is TRBV29-1 and J is TRBJ1-1, with D unclear. CDR1 and CDR2 (germline): SQVTM, ANQGSEA. The CDR3 covers 15 residues. V lost 4 bases and J 1 base, leaving 16 bases between the germline ends. DNA of the CDR3: TGCAGCGTTGTCGTTCGGGTTCCACCGAACACTGAAGCTTTCTTT. The encoded protein is CSVVVRVPPNTEAFF.

Ten or more counts support this clonotype. This chain joins TRBV20-1 and TRBJ1-1; D ambiguous. The V end lost 0 bases, the J end lost 4 bases, and 6 bases lay between the germline ends. CDR3 size: 12 residues. Germline assignment: CDR1 DFQATT and CDR2 SNEGSKA (reference sequence). CDR3 in amino acids: CSARDRITEAFF. The CDR3 DNA reads TGCAGTGCTAGAGACAGAATCACTGAAGCTTTCTTT.

The chain joins TRBV5-1 to TRBJ2-2; perhaps TRBD2 as D (6 bases). In germline, CDR1 is SGHRS, CDR2 YFSETQ. With 9 bases removed from V and 3 bases from J, the gap between germline ends came to 21 bases. This CDR3 contains 16 residues. The CDR3 sequence: CANTSYGTSDTGELFF. CDR3 nucleotide sequence: TGCGCCAACACCTCTTACGGGACTTCAGACACCGGGGAGCTGTTTTTT.

This clonotype was observed at least ten times. The V gene is TRBV6-1, the J gene TRBJ1-4; 8 bases are shared with TRBD1. Germline lookup yields CDR1 MNHNS and CDR2 SASEGT. The CDR3 consists of 14 residues. The trim removed 4 bases at V and 7 bases at J, leaving 5 bases unmatched. This CDR3 is CASSVTGGGEKLFF. Here the CDR3 DNA reads TGTGCCAGCAGTGTCACAGGGGGGGGTGAAAAACTGTTTTTT.

This clonotype was detected ten times or more. The rearrangement links TRBV3-1 to TRBJ2-1, with TRBD1 matching 10 bases. Germline V lookup: CDR1 LGHDT, CDR2 YNNKEL (reference sequence). There are 16 residues in the CDR3. J lost 2 bases, V lost 4 bases, and 5 bases had no gene match. The CDR3 spells CASSPPGTGAYNEQFF. CDR3 nucleotides: TGTGCCAGCAGCCCCCCCGGGACAGGGGCCTACAATGAGCAGTTCTTC.

This clonotype was counted at least ten times. The CDR3 DNA follows: TGTGCCAGCAGCACCCCCCCGGGGAGCAGGAACACTGAAGCTTTCTTT. Translation gives CASSTPPGSRNTEAFF. The chain has TRBV7-9 and TRBJ1-1, with no clear D. This CDR3 region has 16 residues. The germline V gene has CDR1 SEHNR and CDR2 FQNEAQ (reference sequence). The germline V and J ends were trimmed by 5 bases and 1 base, with 17 bases remaining between them.

In its sample, this clonotype was seen a few times. The V gene is TRBV11-2, the J gene TRBJ2-2; D tentatively reads TRBD1 or TRBD2 (5 bases each). Trimming cost V 3 bases and J 2 bases, with 10 bases left between them. Germline V gene sequence: CDR1 SGHAT, CDR2 FQNNGV. The CDR3 is 15 amino acids. The CDR3 is CASSLYGANTGELFF. The CDR3 coding sequence is TGTGCCAGCAGCTTGTACGGGGCTAACACCGGGGAGCTGTTTTTT. Based on the CDR3 plus reference TRBV11-2 and TRBJ2-2, the full variable domain is EAGVAQSPRYKIIEKRQSVAFWCNPISGHATLYWYQQILGQGPKLLIQFQNNGVVDDSQLPKDRFSAERLKGVDSTLKIQPAKLEDSAVYLCASSLYGANTGELFFGEGSRLTVL.

The chain is built from TRBV5-1 and TRBJ2-5, with 10 positions matching TRBD2. This CDR3 region has 16 residues. Looked up from germline, CDR1 is SGHRS and CDR2 is YFSETQ. The chain's CDR3 is CVNSLVLAGSQETQYF. CDR3 sequence (DNA): TGCGTCAACAGCTTGGTACTAGCGGGGAGTCAAGAGACCCAGTACTTC.

The V call is TRBV7-2, the J call TRBJ2-5; 13 bases align to TRBD2. Germline V gives CDR1 SGHTA, CDR2 FQGNSA. The CDR3 has 16 amino acids. Trimming removed 3 bases from V and 5 bases from J; junction bases left unmatched: 6. CDR3 in DNA: TGTGCCAGCAGCTTGAAGACTAGCGGGGGGCGTGAGACCCAGTACTTC. It codes for CASSLKTSGGRETQYF.

This clonotype was found many times. The rearrangement links TRBV19 to TRBJ2-1; TRBD2 agrees at 11 bases. Germline CDR1 is LNHDA and CDR2 is SQIVND (reference sequence). This CDR3 is 15 amino acids long. The trim removed 4 bases at V and 4 bases at J, leaving 3 bases unmatched. The DNA of the CDR3 is TGTGCCAGTAGTACATCTAGCGGGGGGTACAATGAGCAGTTCTTC. This codes for CASSTSSGGYNEQFF.

This clonotype was recorded many times. The rearrangement joins TRBV11-3 to TRBJ2-2; D might be TRBD1 or TRBD2, each matching 6 bases. Germline V gives CDR1 SGHNT, CDR2 YENEEA. V was clipped by 5 bases and J by 0 bases, with 10 bases between them. The CDR3 has 15 residues. CDR3 residues: CASSRGGTNTGELFF. As DNA, the CDR3 is TGTGCCAGCAGCAGAGGGGGGACGAACACCGGGGAGCTGTTTTTT.

Remarks on this clonotype: An end of the junction differs from the germline gene, which may be a read error. This rearrangement joins TRBV3-1 to TRBJ1-2; D is ambiguous. This CDR3 has 16 residues. Germline V gene lookup returns CDR1 LGHDT and CDR2 YNNKEL (reference sequence). The CDR3 sequence is CVSSRRMLETHYGYTF. The DNA for the CDR3 is TGTGTCAGCAGCCGGAGGATGCTTGAGACGCACTATGGCTACACCTTC.

This clonotype was counted many times. The V and J genes are TRBV29-1 and TRBJ2-7; TRBD1 might be the D (5 bases). V gave up 7 bases and J gave up 4 bases, with 11 bases separating them. Germline V gene sequence: CDR1 SQVTM, CDR2 ANQGSEA. This CDR3 has 11 amino acids. The CDR3 DNA follows: TGCAGCGCGGCACAGGATTACGAGCAGTACTTC. Amino acids: CSAAQDYEQYF.

This clonotype was counted many times. The chain has TRBV10-3 and TRBJ2-7, with a tentative D call TRBD2 (5 bases). This CDR3 region has 14 residues. V gave up 10 bases and J gave up 7 bases, with 23 bases separating them. Germline V gene sequence: CDR1 ENHRY, CDR2 SYGVKD. CDR3 nucleotides: TGTGCCACTTGGGAGAAGGACGGTGTACGAGAGCAGTACTTC. It translates to CATWEKDGVREQYF.